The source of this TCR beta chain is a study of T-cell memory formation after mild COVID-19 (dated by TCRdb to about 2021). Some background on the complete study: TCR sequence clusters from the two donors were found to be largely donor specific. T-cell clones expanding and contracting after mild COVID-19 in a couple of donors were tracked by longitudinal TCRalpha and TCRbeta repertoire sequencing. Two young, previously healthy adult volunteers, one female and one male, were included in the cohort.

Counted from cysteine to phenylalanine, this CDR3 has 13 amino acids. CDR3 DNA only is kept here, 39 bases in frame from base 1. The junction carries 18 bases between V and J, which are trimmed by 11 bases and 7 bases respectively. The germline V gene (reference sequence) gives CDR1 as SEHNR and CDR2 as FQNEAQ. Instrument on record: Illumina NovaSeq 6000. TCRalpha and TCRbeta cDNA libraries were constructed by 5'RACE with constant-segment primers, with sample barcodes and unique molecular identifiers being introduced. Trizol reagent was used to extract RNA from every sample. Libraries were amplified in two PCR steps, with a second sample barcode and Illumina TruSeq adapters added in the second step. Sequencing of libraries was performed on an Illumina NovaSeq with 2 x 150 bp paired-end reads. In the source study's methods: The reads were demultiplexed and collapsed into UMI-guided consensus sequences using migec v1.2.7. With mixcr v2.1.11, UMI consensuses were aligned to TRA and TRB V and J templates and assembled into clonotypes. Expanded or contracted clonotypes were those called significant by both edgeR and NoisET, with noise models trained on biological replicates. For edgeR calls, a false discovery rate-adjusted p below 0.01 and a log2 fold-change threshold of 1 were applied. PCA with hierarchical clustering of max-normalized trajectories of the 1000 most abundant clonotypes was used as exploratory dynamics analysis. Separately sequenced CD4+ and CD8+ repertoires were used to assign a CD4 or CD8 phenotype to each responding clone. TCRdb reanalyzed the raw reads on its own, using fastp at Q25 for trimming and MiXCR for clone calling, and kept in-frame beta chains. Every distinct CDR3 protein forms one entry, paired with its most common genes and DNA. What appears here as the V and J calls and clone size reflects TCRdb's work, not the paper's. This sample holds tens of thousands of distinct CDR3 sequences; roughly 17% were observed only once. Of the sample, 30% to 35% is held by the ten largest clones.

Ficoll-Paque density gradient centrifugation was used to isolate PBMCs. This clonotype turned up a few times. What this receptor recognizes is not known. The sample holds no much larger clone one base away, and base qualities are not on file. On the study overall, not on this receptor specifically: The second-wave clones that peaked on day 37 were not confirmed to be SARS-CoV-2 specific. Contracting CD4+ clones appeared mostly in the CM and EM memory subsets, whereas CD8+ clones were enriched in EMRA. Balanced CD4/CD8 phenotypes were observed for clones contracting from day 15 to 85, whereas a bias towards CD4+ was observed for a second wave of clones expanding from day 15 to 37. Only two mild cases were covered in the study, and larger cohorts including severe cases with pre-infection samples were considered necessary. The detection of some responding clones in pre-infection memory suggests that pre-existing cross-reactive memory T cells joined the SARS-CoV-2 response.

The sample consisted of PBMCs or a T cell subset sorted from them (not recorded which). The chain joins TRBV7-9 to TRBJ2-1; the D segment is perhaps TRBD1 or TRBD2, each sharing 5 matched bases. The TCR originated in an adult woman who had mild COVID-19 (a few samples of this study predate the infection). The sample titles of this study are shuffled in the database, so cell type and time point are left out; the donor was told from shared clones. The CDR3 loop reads CAAPGPQINEQFF. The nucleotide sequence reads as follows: TGTGCCGCCCCGGGGCCTCAGATAAATGAGCAGTTCTTC.